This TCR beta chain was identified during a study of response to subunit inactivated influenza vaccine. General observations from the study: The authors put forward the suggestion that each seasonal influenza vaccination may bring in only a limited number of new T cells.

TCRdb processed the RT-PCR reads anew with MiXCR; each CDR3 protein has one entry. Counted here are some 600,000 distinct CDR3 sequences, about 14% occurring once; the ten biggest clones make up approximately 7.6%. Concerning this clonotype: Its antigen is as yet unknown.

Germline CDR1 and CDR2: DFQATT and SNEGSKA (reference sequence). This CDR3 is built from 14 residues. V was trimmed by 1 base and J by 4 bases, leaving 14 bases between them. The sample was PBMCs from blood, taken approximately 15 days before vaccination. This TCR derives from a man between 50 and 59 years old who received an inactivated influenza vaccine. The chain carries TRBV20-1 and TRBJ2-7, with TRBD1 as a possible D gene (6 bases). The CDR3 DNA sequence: TGCAGTGCTAGAGCACAGGGTATTGTGTACGAGCAGTACTTC. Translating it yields CSARAQGIVYEQYF.